This T cell receptor (beta chain) originates from a study of shared clonotypes between healthy human individuals. The authors ran the assay at deep level. Profiled with immunoSEQ multiplex PCR; TCRdb holds only in-frame clones, not every one. The sample lists roughly 2,500,000 clones; roughly 93% were seen once. V lost 7 bases, J lost 5 bases, and 14 bases stayed unmatched. Germline V gene data show CDR1 as SGHVS and CDR2 as FQNEAQ. The CDR3 runs to 17 residues. About this clone: No antigen is known for it.

Study results and caveats: In contrast to clonotypes shared by all four donors, non-shared clonotypes had lower generation probabilities. Generally, estimated richness proved larger in naive subsets than it did in memory subsets.

Sequenced material: naive CD4+ T cells from PBMCs. Subset indicated: CD45RA+ positively selected. The TCR sequence derives from a man younger than 35 in good health. Some clones in this sample may be carry-over from other donors' samples. V and J are TRBV7-8 and TRBJ2-5; 12 nucleotides agree with TRBD2. The CDR3 region has the DNA TGTGCCAGCACCCTAGGGAGGCTAGCGGGAGGGCCCGAGACCCAGTACTTC. It encodes CASTLGRLAGGPETQYF.